The entry below describes one TCR beta chain. The antigen is unknown. After expansion with viral peptide pools in the ViraFEST assay, antigen-specific CD4+ T cells were sequenced. Cells that had been cultured for approximately ten days were the source of isolated CD4+ T cells. Either the mRNA-1273 or the BNT162b2 vaccine was given to participants as two doses. Nucleocapsid antibody tests were negative, and the vaccine recipients had no prior SARS-CoV-2 infection. Wells containing approximately 2 million PBMC each were cultured with about 9.4 IU/ml IL-2 and about 9.6 ug/ml peptides. This sample is drawn from a study of vaccination effects on CD4 cells after COVID-19. The repertoire was sequenced with immunoSEQ multiplex PCR; TCRdb's copy has only in-frame clones and lacks some. Of 20,000 to 30,000 clones in the sample, approximately 79% were seen once. V was clipped by 5 bases and J by 3 bases, with 12 bases between them. CDR1 and CDR2 (germline): SGHRS, YFSETQ. The CDR3 length is 15 residues.

This receptor was taken from a human donor who received a COVID-19 vaccine. Some clones in this sample may be carry-over from other donors' samples. The rearrangement uses TRBV5-1 and TRBJ1-6; a weak D match, TRBD1 (6 bases). Specimen: CD4+ T cells from PBMCs cultured with SARS-CoV-2 spike peptides, collected after COVID-19 vaccination. CDR3 region: CASRHGQNYNSPLHF. DNA for the CDR3: TGCGCCAGCAGGCACGGACAGAACTATAATTCACCCCTCCACTTT.